This paragraph reports one T cell receptor (beta chain). Its antigen is unknown. Base quality data are lacking; no much larger clone is found one base away. Library preparation used the immunoSEQ multiplex PCR assay. TCRdb carries this immuneACCESS record with in-frame sequences only. Its versions omit some clonotypes, under half of them owing to an unresolved V gene in the studies checked, with the rest unexplained. The sample table lists 52,000 or so clones, over 60% of them with a count of one. The top ten hold around 4.8% of the sample. V ends up 5 bases short and J 4 bases short, with an unmatched junction base count of 5. The germline V gene encodes CDR1 LNHDA and CDR2 SQIVND (reference sequence). The cysteine opens and the phenylalanine closes a CDR3 of 15 amino acids. Here the CDR3 DNA is all that survives: 45 bases in frame from base 1. This record comes from a study of CD4+ T cells in melanoma (dated 2022 in TCRdb). For the study in its entirety: Neoantigen-specific CD4+ T cells in human melanoma were investigated in the study.

Overall results and qualifications from the work: Neoantigen-specific CD4+ T cells in melanoma were reported to show diverse differentiation states. Neoantigen-specific CD4+ T cells were reported to be correlated with the function of CD8+ T cells, macrophages and B cells.

The donors were people with melanoma. The TCR comes from a human donor with melanoma. Sequencing was carried out using tumor tissue. The chain uses TRBV19 and TRBJ2-1; 10 middle bases align to TRBD2. The sequence in DNA is TGTGCCAGTAGTCGTAGCGGGGGGCCTTACAATGAGCAGTTCTTC. Translated, this gives CASSRSGGPYNEQFF.